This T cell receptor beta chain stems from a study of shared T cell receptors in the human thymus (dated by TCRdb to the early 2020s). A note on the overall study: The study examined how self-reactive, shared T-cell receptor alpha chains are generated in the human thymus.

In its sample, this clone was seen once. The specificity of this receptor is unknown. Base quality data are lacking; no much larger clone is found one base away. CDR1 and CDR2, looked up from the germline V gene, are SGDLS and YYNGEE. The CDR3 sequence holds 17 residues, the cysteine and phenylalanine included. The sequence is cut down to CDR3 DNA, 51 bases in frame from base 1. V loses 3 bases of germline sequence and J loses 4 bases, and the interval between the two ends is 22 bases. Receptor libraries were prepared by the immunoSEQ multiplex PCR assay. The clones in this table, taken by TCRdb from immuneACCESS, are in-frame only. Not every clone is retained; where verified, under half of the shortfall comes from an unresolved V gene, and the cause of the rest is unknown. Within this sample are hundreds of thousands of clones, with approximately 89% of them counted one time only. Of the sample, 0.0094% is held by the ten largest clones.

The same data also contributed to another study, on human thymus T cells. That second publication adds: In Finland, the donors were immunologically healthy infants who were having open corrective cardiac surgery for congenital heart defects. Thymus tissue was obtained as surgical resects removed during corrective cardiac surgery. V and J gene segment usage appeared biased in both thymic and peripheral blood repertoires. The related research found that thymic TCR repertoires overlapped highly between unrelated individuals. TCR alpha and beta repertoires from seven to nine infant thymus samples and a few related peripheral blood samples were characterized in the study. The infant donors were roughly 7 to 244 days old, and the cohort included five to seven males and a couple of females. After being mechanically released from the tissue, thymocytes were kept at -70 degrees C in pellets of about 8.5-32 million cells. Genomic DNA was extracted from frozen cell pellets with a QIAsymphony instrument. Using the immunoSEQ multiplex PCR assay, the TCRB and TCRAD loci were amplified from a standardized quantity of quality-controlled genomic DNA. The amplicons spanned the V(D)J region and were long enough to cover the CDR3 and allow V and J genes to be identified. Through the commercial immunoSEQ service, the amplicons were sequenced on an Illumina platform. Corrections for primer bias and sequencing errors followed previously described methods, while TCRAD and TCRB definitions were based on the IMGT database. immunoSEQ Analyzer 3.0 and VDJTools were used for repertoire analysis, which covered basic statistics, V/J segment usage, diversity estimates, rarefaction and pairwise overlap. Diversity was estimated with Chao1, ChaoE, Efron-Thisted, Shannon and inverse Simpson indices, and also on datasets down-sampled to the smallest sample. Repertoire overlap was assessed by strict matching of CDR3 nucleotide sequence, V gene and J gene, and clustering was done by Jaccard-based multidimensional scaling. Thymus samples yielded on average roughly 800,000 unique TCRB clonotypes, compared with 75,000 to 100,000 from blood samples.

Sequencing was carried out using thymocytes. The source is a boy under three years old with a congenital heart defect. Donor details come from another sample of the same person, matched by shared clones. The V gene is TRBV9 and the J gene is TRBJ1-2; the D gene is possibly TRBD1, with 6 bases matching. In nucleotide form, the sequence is TGTGCCAGCAGCGCGATGACAGGCACAGCGAAGGCCTATGGCTACACCTTC. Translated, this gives CASSAMTGTAKAYGYTF.